Sequencing of this T cell receptor (beta chain) was carried out in a study of blood T cells in healthy people across ages. Primed by a sample-barcoded 5' primer and a J-beta primer mix, a second PCR proceeded for 7 to 11 cycles. TCRdb re-derived calls from the 5' RACE reads in MiXCR, one entry per CDR3 protein. The sample shows fewer than 1.5 million distinct CDR3 sequences, approximately 38% of them seen only once. Germline V gene lookup returns CDR1 MGHDK and CDR2 SYGVNS. V was pared by 8 bases and J by 3 bases, with 8 bases of the junction left unmatched. This CDR3 is 16 amino acids long. The sample was blood. This TCR came from a woman aged 18-29 years in good health. The rearrangement joins TRBV25-1 to TRBJ2-2, with 11 bases aligning to TRBD2. The CDR3 nucleotides are TGTGCCAGCTCTCCAAGACTAGCGGGATACACCGGGGAGCTGTTTTTT. Its protein is CASSPRLAGYTGELFF. The variable domain in full, with the rest retrieved from reference TRBV25-1 and TRBJ2-2, is EADIYQTPRYLVIGTGKKITLECSQTMGHDKMYWYQQDPGMELHLIHYSYGVNSTEKGDLSSESTVSRIRTEHFPLTLESARPSHTSQYLCASSPRLAGYTGELFFGEGSRLTVL.